The present TCR beta chain was sequenced within a study of blood T cell repertoires in COVID-19. Study details: Samples representing acute and convalescent COVID-19 were sourced from the United States, Italy and Spain. PBMCs, B-cell-depleted T cells, or T cells were the source of the cDNA or gDNA that made up the material.

The table came from immunoSEQ multiplex PCR; TCRdb's copy has only in-frame clones and leaves some out. This sample carries roughly 410,000 clones, 70% to 90% of them seen once, and the ten largest clones take roughly 2.1%. This clone occurred once. It was during active infection that Seattle patients were enrolled and then longitudinally followed. The CDR3 loop spans 18 amino acids. Germline V gene lookup returns CDR1 SGDLS and CDR2 YYNGEE. Trimming cost V 0 bases and J 2 bases; bases outside gene matches: 9. The sequenced sample was peripheral blood. This sequence joins TRBV9 and TRBJ2-3; TRBD2 aligns across 10 bases. The receptor was derived from a woman in her sixties or seventies with COVID-19, enrolled during active disease. CDR3 loop: CASSVATSSGGATDTQYF. CDR3 DNA sequence: TGTGCCAGCAGCGTAGCTACGTCGAGCGGGGGGGCCACAGATACGCAGTATTTT.